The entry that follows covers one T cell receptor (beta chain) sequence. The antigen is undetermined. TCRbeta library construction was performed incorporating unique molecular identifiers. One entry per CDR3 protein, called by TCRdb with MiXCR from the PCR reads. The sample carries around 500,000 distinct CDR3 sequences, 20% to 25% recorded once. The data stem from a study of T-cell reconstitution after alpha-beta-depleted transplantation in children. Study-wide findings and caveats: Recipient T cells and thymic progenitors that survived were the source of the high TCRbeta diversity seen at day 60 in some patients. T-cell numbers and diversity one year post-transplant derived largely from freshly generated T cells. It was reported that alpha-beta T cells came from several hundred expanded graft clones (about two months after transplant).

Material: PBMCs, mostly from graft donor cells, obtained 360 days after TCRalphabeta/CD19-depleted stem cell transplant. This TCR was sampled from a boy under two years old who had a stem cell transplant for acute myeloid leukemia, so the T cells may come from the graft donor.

In nucleotides, the CDR3 is TGTGCCAGCAACACCCGATGGGGGGGGAGGACCTACGAGCAGTACTTC. Residues: CASNTRWGGRTYEQYF. The chain links TRBV7-9 to TRBJ2-7; the match to TRBD2 covers 7 bases. CDR1 and CDR2 from the germline V gene are SEHNR and FQNEAQ (reference sequence). The length of the CDR3 is 16 residues. Trimming cost V 7 bases and J 2 bases; bases outside gene matches: 14.